The 2 T cell receptor beta chains below come from one sample, sequenced in a study of Tregs in tolerant kidney transplant recipients. TCRdb keeps only in-frame clones here, not all; method: immunoSEQ multiplex PCR. The sample lists tens of thousands of clones, roughly 89% occurring once. Sequencing used Tregs from blood. Receptors originate from a human donor in good health.

The V and J genes are TRBV11-2 and TRBJ2-1, with TRBD2 matching over 11 bases. CDR1 is SGHAT and CDR2 is FQNNGV in the germline V gene. This CDR3 is built from 15 residues. The ends lost 2 bases at V and 9 bases at J; junction bases unmatched: 6. The CDR3 sequence: CASSLSLAGVLEQFF. The CDR3 DNA follows: TGTGCCAGCAGCTTATCACTAGCGGGGGTTCTTGAGCAGTTCTTC.

The chain has TRBV9 and TRBJ2-3; D is uncertain. The CDR3 consists of 18 residues. Germline CDR1 and CDR2: SGDLS and YYNGEE. Trimming pared 0 bases from V and 0 bases from J, leaving 17 bases between. The CDR3 spells CASSVGLYEVRSTDTQYF. DNA for the CDR3: TGTGCCAGCAGCGTAGGTTTGTATGAGGTCCGAAGCACAGATACGCAGTATTTT. Variable domain in full (rest from reference TRBV9 and TRBJ2-3): DSGVTQTPKHLITATGQRVTLRCSPRSGDLSVYWYQQSLDQGLQFLIQYYNGEERAKGNILERFSAQQFPDLHSELNLSSLELGDSALYFCASSVGLYEVRSTDTQYFGPGTRLTVL.